The next 21 T cell receptor beta chains were all read from a single sample in a study of beta chain features in type 1 diabetes. As every portion of the isolated RNA was reverse transcribed, the sequencing read expressed TCRB transcripts. Sequenced by immunoSEQ multiplex PCR; TCRdb stores in-frame clones only, minus some. Found here are about 230,000 clones, around 9.6% of them singletons; the top ten hold just under 0.035%. Sequenced sample: naive CD4+ T cells from blood. The receptors stem from a woman aged 18-29 years in good health.

V usage is TRBV5-1 and J usage is TRBJ2-7, with no clear D. V dropped 0 bases and J dropped 11 bases, with 9 bases sitting between them. This CDR3 is 11 amino acids long. The germline gives CDR1 SGHRS, CDR2 YFSETQ. The CDR3 is CASSLVGVKYF. DNA of the CDR3: TGCGCCAGCAGCTTGGTTGGAGTAAAGTACTTC.

Many counts were recorded for this clone. V is TRBV7-9 and J is TRBJ1-1; D gene unclear. Germline loops: CDR1 SEHNR, CDR2 FQNEAQ (reference sequence). V was trimmed by 9 bases and J by 1 base, leaving 6 bases between them. This CDR3 comprises 11 residues. The CDR3: CASRGNTEAFF. CDR3 bases: TGTGCCAGTCGGGGGAACACTGAAGCTTTCTTT.

This chain links TRBV6-5 with TRBJ1-4, with 7 positions matching TRBD1. Looked up from germline, CDR1 is MNHEY and CDR2 is SVGAGI. With 10 bases clipped from V and 7 bases from J, the junction kept 9 bases outside the gene matches. CDR3 size: 13 residues. CDR3 amino acids: CAISPTGSEKLFF. As DNA, the CDR3 is TGTGCCATCAGCCCGACAGGGAGTGAAAAACTGTTTTTT.

CDR3 nucleotide sequence: TGTGCCCCGGGGGGCTACGCGAACACCGGGGAGCTGTTTTTT. This codes for CAPGGYANTGELFF. This chain joins TRBV2 and TRBJ2-2; possibly TRBD2 for D (7 bases). Germline CDR1 SNHLY, CDR2 FYNNEI. The CDR3 is 14 amino acids. Trimming removed 11 bases from V and 0 bases from J, with 13 bases in between.

This clone was observed a handful of times. V and J are TRBV30 and TRBJ2-3; D not resolved. This CDR3 is 14 amino acids long. Germline V lookup: CDR1 GTSNPN, CDR2 SVGIG (reference sequence). V lost 2 bases to trimming and J lost 3 bases, with 12 bases between them. In nucleotides, the CDR3 is TGTGCCTGGAGTCTGTCGTCTCCGACAGATACGCAGTATTTT. Encoded protein: CAWSLSSPTDTQYF.

This clone has only a few counts. The chain couples TRBV11-1 to TRBJ2-1; weak D call: TRBD2 (5 bases). Germline V CDR1 and CDR2: SGHAT, FQDESV (reference sequence). The CDR3 is 15 amino acids. Trimming pared 1 base from V and 4 bases from J, leaving 11 bases between. In nucleotides, the CDR3 is TGTGCCAGCAGCTTAGGAGCGGCTATATACAATGAGCAGTTCTTC. Protein: CASSLGAAIYNEQFF.

As for this clone: In the same sample, other DNA sequences code for this CDR3. The J gene is TRBJ1-1, the V gene TRBV5-1, with 9 bases aligning to TRBD1. With V trimmed by 4 bases and J by 8 bases, 3 bases remained unmatched. CDR1 is SGHRS and CDR2 is YFSETQ in the germline V gene. The CDR3 totals 12 residues. CDR3 coding DNA: TGCGCCAGCAGCCTGGGACAGGGAGAAGCTTTCTTT. Translated: CASSLGQGEAFF. Using reference TRBV5-1 and TRBJ1-1 for the parts outside the CDR3, the full variable domain is KAGVTQTPRYLIKTRGQQVTLSCSPISGHRSVSWYQQTPGQGLQFLFEYFSETQRNKGNFPGRFSGRQFSNSRSEMNVSTLELGDSALYLCASSLGQGEAFFGQGTRLTVV.

There are a few counts of this clone. The CDR3 loop is CATSTAGRAGGNQPQHF. CDR3 DNA sequence: TGTGCCACCAGTACAGCGGGGCGGGCGGGCGGAAATCAGCCCCAGCATTTT. This chain joins TRBV15 and TRBJ1-5, with D perhaps TRBD1 (5 bases). This CDR3 comprises 17 residues. Germline loops: CDR1 LNHNV, CDR2 YYDKDF (reference sequence). The V gene lost 6 bases and the J gene lost 4 bases, with 22 bases spanning the gap.

The CDR3 coding sequence is TGTGCCAGCAGCGTAGCTGGTAGCGACGACTACGAGCAGTACTTC. Protein product: CASSVAGSDDYEQYF. The chain couples TRBV9 to TRBJ2-7; D perhaps matches TRBD2 (5 bases). Trimming pared 0 bases from V and 3 bases from J, leaving 13 bases between. This CDR3 comprises 15 residues. Germline-derived CDR1 and CDR2 are SGDLS and YYNGEE.

V and J are TRBV29-1 and TRBJ1-4, with 9 bases fitting TRBD1. The CDR3 consists of 13 residues. J lost 8 bases, V lost 4 bases, and 5 bases had no gene match. Germline lookup yields CDR1 SQVTM and CDR2 ANQGSEA. The CDR3 here is CSVADRGTEKLFF. For the CDR3, the DNA is TGCAGCGTTGCAGACAGGGGGACCGAAAAACTGTTTTTT.

The sample holds a few counts of this clone. V is TRBV6-6 and J is TRBJ1-5; TRBD1 matches 9 bases. The J segment lost 6 bases and the V segment lost 2 bases, leaving 5 bases of the junction unmatched. CDR1 and CDR2 (germline): MNHNY, SVGAGI (reference sequence). This CDR3 has 15 amino acids. The CDR3 loop reads CASSYTGQGLQPQHF. CDR3 sequence (DNA): TGTGCCAGCAGTTACACGGGACAGGGACTTCAGCCCCAGCATTTT.

V is TRBV11-2 and J is TRBJ2-1; 10 nucleotides align to TRBD2. With V trimmed by 5 bases and J by 4 bases, 2 bases remained unmatched. The germline gives CDR1 SGHAT, CDR2 FQNNGV. The CDR3 extends over 14 amino acids. CDR3 loop: CASSRTSGYNEQFF. The CDR3 DNA follows: TGTGCCAGCAGCCGGACTAGCGGTTACAATGAGCAGTTCTTC.

The chain recombines TRBV5-1 with TRBJ2-5, with 13 bases that match TRBD2. V dropped 3 bases and J dropped 1; count of bases not matched to a gene: 9. The CDR3 is made up of 18 amino acids. In germline, CDR1 is SGHRS, CDR2 YFSETQ. CDR3 DNA: TGCGCCAGCAGCTCCTTGCTGGGACTAGCGGGGCTCCAAGAGACCCAGTACTTC. It is translated as CASSSLLGLAGLQETQYF.

The sample holds a few counts of this clone. J is TRBJ2-2 and V is TRBV23-1; 9 nucleotides agree with TRBD1. TRBV23-1 falls under the ORF class, with uncertain function. The length of the CDR3 is 19 residues. Trimming cost V 8 bases and J 2 bases; bases outside gene matches: 18. Here the CDR3 reads CASVEPGQGLLFNTGELFF. CDR3 bases: TGCGCCAGCGTCGAGCCGGGACAGGGTTTGCTCTTTAACACCGGGGAGCTGTTTTTT.

This clone was counted between two and nine times. The V and J genes are TRBV23-1 and TRBJ2-5, with 7 bases lining up with TRBD1. TRBV23-1 belongs to the ORF category, with a function that is uncertain. Trimming cost V 1 base and J 3 bases; bases outside gene matches: 8. CDR3 length: 16 amino acids. The CDR3 DNA follows: TGCGCCAGCAGTCAATTTTACCGACAGGGTGAAGAGACCCAGTACTTC. It encodes CASSQFYRQGEETQYF.

There are a few counts of this clone. The chain links TRBV25-1 to TRBJ2-7; 9 nucleotides agree with TRBD1. The CDR3 has 15 amino acids. Germline lookup yields CDR1 MGHDK and CDR2 SYGVNS. The V segment lost 3 bases and the J segment 3 bases; nucleotides outside the gene matches: 6. The CDR3 DNA sequence: TGTGCCAGCAGTGACCCGGGACAGGGAGGCTACGAGCAGTACTTC. It encodes CASSDPGQGGYEQYF.

This chain links TRBV5-6 with TRBJ2-1, with D tentatively TRBD2 (5 bases). V lost 5 bases and J lost 6, with 12 bases in between. Germline V gene lookup returns CDR1 SGHDT and CDR2 YYEEEE. The CDR3 covers 13 residues. Here the CDR3 reads CASSSLGPNEQFF. CDR3 sequence (DNA): TGTGCCAGCAGTTCACTAGGTCCCAATGAGCAGTTCTTC.

The chain combines TRBV19 with TRBJ1-1; 11 positions agree with TRBD1. J lost 1 base, V lost 6 bases, and 10 bases had no gene match. Looked up from germline, CDR1 is LNHDA and CDR2 is SQIVND (reference sequence). This CDR3 has 17 residues. Here the CDR3 reads CASRDGQGANRNTEAFF. The CDR3 DNA reads as TGTGCCAGTAGAGATGGACAGGGGGCAAATCGGAACACTGAAGCTTTCTTT.

V gene TRBV5-6 combines with J gene TRBJ1-2; the match to TRBD1 covers 11 bases. Losses at the gene ends were 5 bases for V and 4 bases for J; bases not matched to a gene: 1. The CDR3 extends over 13 amino acids. Per the germline V gene, CDR1 is SGHDT and CDR2 is YYEEEE. The chain's CDR3 is CASRGTGGYGYTF. CDR3 nucleotides: TGTGCCAGCAGAGGGACAGGGGGCTATGGCTACACCTTC.

This clone has more than one count but fewer than ten. This sequence joins TRBV27 and TRBJ2-7, with TRBD2 as a possible D gene (6 bases). The V and J ends lost 2 bases and 6 bases respectively, with 14 bases between them. Germline CDR1 reads MNHEY; CDR2 reads SMNVEV (reference sequence). The CDR3 has 14 amino acids. CDR3 in DNA: TGTGCCAGCAGTTTAAGCCGGTGGGGAGGCGAGCAGTACTTC. It is translated as CASSLSRWGGEQYF.

The CDR3 DNA sequence: TGTGCCAGCAGTTTCCGGGACACTCTGTTCTTT. Residues: CASSFRDTLFF. The chain couples TRBV6-5 to TRBJ1-1; TRBD1 might be the D (6 bases). Per the germline V gene, CDR1 is MNHEY and CDR2 is SVGAGI. V lost 4 bases, J lost 14 bases, and 14 bases lay in between. The CDR3 length is 11 residues.